This note documents a single TCR beta chain sequence. This record belongs to a study of shared clonotypes between healthy human individuals. Produced via immunoSEQ multiplex PCR; TCRdb's table is partial and in-frame only. This sample yields millions of clones, of which 85% to 95% are seen a single time; 1.5% to 2% belongs to the top ten. The CDR3 consists of 15 residues. From germline, CDR1 is SGHAT and CDR2 FQNNGV. The V end was cut by 6 bases, the J end by 0 bases, with 12 bases between. Positive CCR7 selection of CD45RO-negative cells yielded the naive CD8 cells, and terminally differentiated effector memory CD45RA+ cells were excluded.

V and J are TRBV11-2 and TRBJ1-3, with a tentative D call TRBD1 (5 bases). The sequence derives from a man younger than 30 in good health. Some clones in this sample may be carry-over from other donors' samples. What was sequenced was naive CD8+ T cells from PBMCs. CDR3 DNA sequence: TGTGCCAGCAGGGACCGGGACTACTCTGGAAACACCATATATTTT. Translating gives CASRDRDYSGNTIYF.